This T cell receptor (beta chain) was identified in a study of cytomegalovirus exposure and HLA in healthy donors. The overall study: The Caucasian-associated ancestry cluster held roughly 80% of more than 350 genotyped donors.

Worth noting for this clone: Its target is not known.

Study-level results: In a later analysis, V- and J-gene trimming of beta chains associated with a DCLRE1C missense variant, replicated independently. The authors listed about 170 TCR beta chains as cytomegalovirus-associated. In a later analysis, HLA-associated TCR beta chains were more clonally expanded than equally common others.

With 60 Vbeta and 13 Jbeta primers, the PCR was carried out. Sequenced by immunoSEQ multiplex PCR; TCRdb stores in-frame clones only, minus some. The data contain 70,000 to 80,000 clones, around 84% of them singletons. The CDR3 totals 15 residues. V gave up 0 bases and J gave up 3 bases; unmatched junction bases: 0. From germline, CDR1 is SGDLS and CDR2 YYNGEE. The source is a woman between 40 and 50 years old in good health and CMV-seropositive. The chain is built from TRBV9 and TRBJ1-4; 9 positions match TRBD1. The sample was PBMCs. CDR3 loop: CASSVGTGANEKLFF. In DNA, the CDR3 is TGTGCCAGCAGCGTAGGGACAGGGGCTAATGAAAAACTGTTTTTT.